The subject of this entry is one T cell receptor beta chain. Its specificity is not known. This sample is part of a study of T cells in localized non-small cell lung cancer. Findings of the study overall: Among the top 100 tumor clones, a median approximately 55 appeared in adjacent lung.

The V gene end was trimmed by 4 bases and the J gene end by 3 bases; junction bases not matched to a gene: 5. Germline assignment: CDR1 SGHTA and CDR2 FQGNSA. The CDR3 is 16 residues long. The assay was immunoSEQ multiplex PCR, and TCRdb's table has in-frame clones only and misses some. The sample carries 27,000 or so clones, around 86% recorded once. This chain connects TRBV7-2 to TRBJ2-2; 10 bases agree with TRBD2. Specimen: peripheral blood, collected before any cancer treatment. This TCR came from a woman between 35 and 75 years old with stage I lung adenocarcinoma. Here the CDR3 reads CASSYLAGAHTGELFF. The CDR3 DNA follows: TGTGCCAGCAGCTATCTAGCGGGGGCCCACACCGGGGAGCTGTTTTTT.